This TCR beta chain is from a study of blood T cells in healthy people across ages. The V end was cut by 3 bases, the J end by 6 bases, with 15 bases between. The V gene's germline CDR1 is SGHTA and CDR2 FQGNSA. The length of the CDR3 is 15 residues. A second PCR of about 7 to 12 cycles used a sample-barcoded 5' primer and a J-beta primer mix. In TCRdb, the 5' RACE reads were re-called with MiXCR into one record per CDR3 protein. The sample consists of 950,000 to 1,200,000 distinct CDR3 sequences, 35% to 40% of them appearing once. The TCR was taken from a man between 18 and 29 years old in good health. The sequenced sample was blood. The V and J genes are TRBV7-2 and TRBJ1-5, with D possibly matching TRBD1 (5 bases). The CDR3 spells CASSLSTEGSQPQHF. The CDR3 bases are TGTGCCAGCAGCTTGTCGACAGAAGGCAGTCAGCCCCAGCATTTT.